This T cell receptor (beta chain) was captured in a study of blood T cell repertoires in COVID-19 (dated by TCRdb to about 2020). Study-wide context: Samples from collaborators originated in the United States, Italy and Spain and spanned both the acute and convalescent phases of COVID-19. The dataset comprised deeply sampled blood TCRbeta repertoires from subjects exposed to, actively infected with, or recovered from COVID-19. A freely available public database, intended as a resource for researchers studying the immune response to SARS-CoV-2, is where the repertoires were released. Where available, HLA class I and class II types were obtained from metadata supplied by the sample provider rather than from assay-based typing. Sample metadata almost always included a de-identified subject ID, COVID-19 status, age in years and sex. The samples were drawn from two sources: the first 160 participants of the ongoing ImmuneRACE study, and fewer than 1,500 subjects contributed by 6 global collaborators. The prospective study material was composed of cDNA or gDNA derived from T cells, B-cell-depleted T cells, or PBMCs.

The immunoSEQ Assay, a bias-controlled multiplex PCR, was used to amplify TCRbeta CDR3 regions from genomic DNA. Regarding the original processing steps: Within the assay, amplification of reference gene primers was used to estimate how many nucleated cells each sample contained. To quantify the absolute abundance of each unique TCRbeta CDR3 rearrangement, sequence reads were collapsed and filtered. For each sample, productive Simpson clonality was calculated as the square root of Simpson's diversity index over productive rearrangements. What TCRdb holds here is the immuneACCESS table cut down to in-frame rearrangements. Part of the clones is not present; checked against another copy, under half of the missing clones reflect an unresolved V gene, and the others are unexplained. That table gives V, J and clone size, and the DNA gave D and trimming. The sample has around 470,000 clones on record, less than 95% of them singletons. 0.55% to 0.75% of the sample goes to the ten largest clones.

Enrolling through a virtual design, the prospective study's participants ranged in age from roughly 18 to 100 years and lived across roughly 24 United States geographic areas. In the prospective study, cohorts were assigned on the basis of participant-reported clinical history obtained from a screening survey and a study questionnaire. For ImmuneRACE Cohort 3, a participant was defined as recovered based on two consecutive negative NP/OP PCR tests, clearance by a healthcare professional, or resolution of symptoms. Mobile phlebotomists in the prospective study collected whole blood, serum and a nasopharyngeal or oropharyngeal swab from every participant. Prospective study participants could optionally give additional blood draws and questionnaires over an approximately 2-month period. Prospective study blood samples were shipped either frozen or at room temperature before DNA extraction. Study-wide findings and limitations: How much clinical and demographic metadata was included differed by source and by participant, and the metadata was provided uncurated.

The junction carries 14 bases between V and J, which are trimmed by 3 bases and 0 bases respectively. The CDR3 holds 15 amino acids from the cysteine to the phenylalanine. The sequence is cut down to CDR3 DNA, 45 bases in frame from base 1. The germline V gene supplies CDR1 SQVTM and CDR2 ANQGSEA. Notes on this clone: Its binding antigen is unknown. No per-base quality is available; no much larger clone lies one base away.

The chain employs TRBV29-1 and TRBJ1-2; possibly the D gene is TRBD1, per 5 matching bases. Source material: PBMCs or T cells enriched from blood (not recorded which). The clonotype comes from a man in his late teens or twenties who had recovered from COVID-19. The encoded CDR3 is CSVDSTGRTNYGYTF. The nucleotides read TGCAGCGTTGATTCTACAGGCCGAACTAACTATGGCTACACCTTC.